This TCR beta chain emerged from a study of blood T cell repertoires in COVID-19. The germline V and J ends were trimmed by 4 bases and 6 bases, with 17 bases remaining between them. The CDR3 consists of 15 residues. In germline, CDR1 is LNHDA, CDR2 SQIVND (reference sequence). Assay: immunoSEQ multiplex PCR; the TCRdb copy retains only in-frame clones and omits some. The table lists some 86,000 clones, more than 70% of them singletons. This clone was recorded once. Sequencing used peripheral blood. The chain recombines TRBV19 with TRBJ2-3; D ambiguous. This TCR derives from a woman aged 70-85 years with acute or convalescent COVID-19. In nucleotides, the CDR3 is TGTGCCAGTAGTAGAGCATGGGCCCCAGTTGATACGCAGTATTTT. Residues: CASSRAWAPVDTQYF.